This TCR beta chain was obtained from a study of OX40 agonist ivuxolimab in advanced cancers. The overall study: One hepatocellular carcinoma and a couple of cutaneous melanoma patients partially responded. Study conclusions and caveats: Both blood CD4+ and CD8+ T cells showed clonal growth by week 6 at 0.1 to 3.0 mg/kg.

The assay was immunoSEQ multiplex PCR, and TCRdb's table has in-frame clones only and misses some. The data show 40,000 to 50,000 clones, with approximately 88% seen just once and about three fifths held by the top ten. The investigators sampled blood at baseline, at cycle 4 day 1, and at cycle 7 day 1. From germline, CDR1 is MDHEN and CDR2 SYDVKM. This CDR3 is 16 amino acids long. V was pared by 4 bases and J by 4 bases, with 18 bases between. About this clone: Antigen specificity is unknown.

The V and J genes are TRBV28 and TRBJ2-3, with TRBD1 as a possible D gene (5 bases). The sequence came from an adult with an advanced solid tumor such as melanoma, head and neck, liver or kidney cancer. Sequenced material: CD4+ or CD8+ T cells sorted from blood, taken in a trial of the OX40 agonist ivuxolimab. The DNA of the CDR3 is TGTGCCAGCAGTTCCCTGAAACCGACAGTTGCAGATACGCAGTATTTT. As protein: CASSSLKPTVADTQYF. The variable domain in full, with the rest retrieved from reference TRBV28 and TRBJ2-3, is DVKVTQSSRYLVKRTGEKVFLECVQDMDHENMFWYRQDPGLGLRLIYFSYDVKMKEKGDIPEGYSVSREKKERFSLILESASTNQTSMYLCASSSLKPTVADTQYFGPGTRLTVL.